The rows below give T cell receptor beta chains drawn from one sample of a study of OX40 agonist ivuxolimab in advanced cancers. Libraries were prepared by immunoSEQ multiplex PCR; TCRdb keeps only in-frame clonotypes and omits some of them. The sample lists about 46,000 clones, approximately 86% occurring once. Specimen: CD4+ or CD8+ T cells sorted from blood, collected in a trial of the OX40 agonist ivuxolimab. The receptors stem from an adult with an advanced solid tumor such as melanoma, head and neck, liver or kidney cancer. CDR3s include the opening cysteine and the closing phenylalanine or tryptophan. Each record gives: V gene, J gene, clone size, D gene, CDR3 DNA, CDR3 protein. The D gene is left open where the match is weak. Size values are once, few and many counts, or a class for expanded clones, and some rows have none.

V: TRBV4-2
J: TRBJ2-1
size: NA
D: NA
DNA: TGTGCCAGCAGCCAAGAATATTCCCAGGGGGGGAGAAGTGAGCAGTTCTTC
CDR3: CASSQEYSQGGRSEQFF

V: TRBV29-1
J: TRBJ2-7
size: NA
D: TRBD1
DNA: TGCAGCGTTCTACAGGGGTCGGGGTACGAGCAGTACTTC
CDR3: CSVLQGSGYEQYF

V: TRBV27
J: TRBJ1-4
size: NA
D: TRBD1
DNA: TGTGCCAGCAGTTTAGGACCGGGACAGTTTGAAAAACTGTTTTTT
CDR3: CASSLGPGQFEKLFF

V: TRBV4-1
J: TRBJ1-1
size: NA
D: NA
DNA: TGCGCCAGCACCCCTCCAGGTGGGGAATTTGAAGCTTTCTTT
CDR3: CASTPPGGEFEAFF

V: TRBV10-2
J: TRBJ2-2
size: NA
D: NA
DNA: TGCGCCAGCAGTGTTGGTAACGGGAACACCGGGGAGCTGTTTTTT
CDR3: CASSVGNGNTGELFF

V: TRBV19
J: TRBJ1-5
size: NA
D: NA
DNA: TGTGCCAGTAGTATAGAAGGAGGCAGCAATCAGCCCCAGCATTTT
CDR3: CASSIEGGSNQPQHF

V: TRBV15
J: TRBJ1-2
size: NA
D: NA
DNA: TGTGCCACCAGCAGTCTTATCGGGGAGGGGAATTTCTATGGCTACACCTTC
CDR3: CATSSLIGEGNFYGYTF

V: TRBV4-1
J: TRBJ1-3
size: once
D: NA
DNA: TGCGCCAGCAGCCAAGTCAGGGCCCCTGGAAACACCATATATTTT
CDR3: CASSQVRAPGNTIYF

V: TRBV19
J: TRBJ2-2
size: NA
D: NA
DNA: TGTGCCAGTAACCCCGACAGGACCAACACCGGGGAGCTGTTTTTT
CDR3: CASNPDRTNTGELFF

V: TRBV5-4
J: TRBJ1-6
size: NA
D: NA
DNA: TGTGCCAGCAGCTTTTCCGGGTCATATTCACCCCTCCACTTT
CDR3: CASSFSGSYSPLHF